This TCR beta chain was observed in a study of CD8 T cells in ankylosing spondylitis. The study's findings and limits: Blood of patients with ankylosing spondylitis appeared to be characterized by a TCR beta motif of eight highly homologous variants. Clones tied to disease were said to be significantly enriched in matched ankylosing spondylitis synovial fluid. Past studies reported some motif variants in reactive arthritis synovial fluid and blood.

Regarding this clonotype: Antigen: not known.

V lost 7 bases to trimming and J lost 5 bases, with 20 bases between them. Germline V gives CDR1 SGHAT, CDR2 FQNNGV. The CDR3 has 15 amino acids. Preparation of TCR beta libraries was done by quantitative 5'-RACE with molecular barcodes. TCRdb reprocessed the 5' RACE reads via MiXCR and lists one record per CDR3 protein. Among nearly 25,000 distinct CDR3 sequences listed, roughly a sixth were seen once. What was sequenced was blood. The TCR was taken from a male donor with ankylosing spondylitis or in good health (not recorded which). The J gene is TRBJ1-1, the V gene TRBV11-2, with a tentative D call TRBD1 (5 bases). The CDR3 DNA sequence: TGTGCCAGCAACTACCCGCAGGGCCGTGGAACTGAAGCTTTCTTT. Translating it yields CASNYPQGRGTEAFF.